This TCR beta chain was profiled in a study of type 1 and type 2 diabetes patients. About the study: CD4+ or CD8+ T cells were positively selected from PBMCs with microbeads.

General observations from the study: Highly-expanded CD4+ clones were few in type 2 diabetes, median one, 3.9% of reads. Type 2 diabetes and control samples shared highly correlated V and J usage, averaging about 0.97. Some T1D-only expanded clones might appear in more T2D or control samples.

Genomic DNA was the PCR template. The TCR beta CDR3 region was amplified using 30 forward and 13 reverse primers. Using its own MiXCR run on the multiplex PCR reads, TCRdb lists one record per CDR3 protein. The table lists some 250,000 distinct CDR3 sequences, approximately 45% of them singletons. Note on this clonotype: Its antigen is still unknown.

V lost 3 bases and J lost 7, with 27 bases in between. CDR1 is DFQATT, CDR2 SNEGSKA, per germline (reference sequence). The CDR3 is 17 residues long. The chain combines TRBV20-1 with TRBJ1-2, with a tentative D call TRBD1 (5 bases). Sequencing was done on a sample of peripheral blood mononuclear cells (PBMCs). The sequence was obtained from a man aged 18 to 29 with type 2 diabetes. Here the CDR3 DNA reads TGCAGTGCTAGGGACTGGAAGGACAACTTCTTATCAGGTGGCTACACCTTC. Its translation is CSARDWKDNFLSGGYTF.